These T cell receptor beta chains were read from a single sample in a study of radiotherapy plus CTLA-4 blockade in lung cancer. Method: immunoSEQ multiplex PCR; TCRdb's copy keeps in-frame clones and lacks some. Here the sample spans some 78,000 clones, approximately 86% being singletons. This specimen was peripheral blood, taken from a patient treated with radiotherapy plus ipilimumab. These receptor sequences come from a human donor with non-small cell lung cancer who had a partial response to radiotherapy plus ipilimumab. The CDR3 runs from the conserved cysteine through the conserved F or W. The order of the fields is clone size, V gene, D gene, J gene, CDR3 DNA, CDR3 protein. The D gene is left open where the match is weak. Clone size is shown for a subset of rows, as once, few, many or a class of expanded clone.

clone size: .
V gene: TRBV9
D gene: .
J gene: TRBJ2-5
CDR3 DNA: TGTGCCAGCAGCGTAGCTCCAGGCCAAGAGACCCAGTACTTC
CDR3 protein: CASSVAPGQETQYF

clone size: .
V gene: TRBV15
D gene: TRBD2
J gene: TRBJ2-1
CDR3 DNA: TGTGCCACCAGCAGGACTAGCGGGATCTACAATGAGCAGTTCTTC
CDR3 protein: CATSRTSGIYNEQFF

clone size: few
V gene: TRBV18
D gene: TRBD1
J gene: TRBJ1-4
CDR3 DNA: TGTGCCAGCTCCCGGGACAGCTCCGAAAAACTGTTTTTT
CDR3 protein: CASSRDSSEKLFF

clone size: .
V gene: TRBV5-5
D gene: TRBD2
J gene: TRBJ2-2
CDR3 DNA: TGTGCCAGCAGCTTGGCACTAGCGAAGAACACCGGGGAGCTGTTTTTT
CDR3 protein: CASSLALAKNTGELFF

clone size: .
V gene: TRBV19
D gene: TRBD2
J gene: TRBJ2-1
CDR3 DNA: TGTGCCAGTAGTATGCGACTAGCGGGAGGGCGGTATGAGCAGTTCTTC
CDR3 protein: CASSMRLAGGRYEQFF

clone size: .
V gene: TRBV7-9
D gene: .
J gene: TRBJ2-5
CDR3 DNA: TGTGCCAGCAGCGTGGGGGGGCCGACGCAAGAGACCCAGTACTTC
CDR3 protein: CASSVGGPTQETQYF

clone size: .
V gene: TRBV6-1
D gene: .
J gene: TRBJ2-1
CDR3 DNA: TGTGCCAGCAGTGAACTATCCACTAATGAGCAGTTCTTC
CDR3 protein: CASSELSTNEQFF

clone size: .
V gene: TRBV5-4
D gene: .
J gene: TRBJ1-2
CDR3 DNA: TGTGCCAGCAGCTTGGTGAGCTCCTATGGCTACACCTTC
CDR3 protein: CASSLVSSYGYTF

clone size: .
V gene: TRBV28
D gene: .
J gene: TRBJ1-1
CDR3 DNA: TGTGCCAGCAGCCGGGACATCTCGACTGAAGCTTTCTTT
CDR3 protein: CASSRDISTEAFF

clone size: .
V gene: TRBV19
D gene: .
J gene: TRBJ1-5
CDR3 DNA: TGTGCCAGTACCTCAGGTCGAGTATATAGCAATCAGCCCCAGCATTTT
CDR3 protein: CASTSGRVYSNQPQHF

clone size: .
V gene: TRBV5-4
D gene: .
J gene: TRBJ1-6
CDR3 DNA: TGTGCCAGCAGCTTCCATGCAGGGGCTATTTATAATTCACCCCTCCACTTT
CDR3 protein: CASSFHAGAIYNSPLHF

clone size: .
V gene: TRBV19
D gene: TRBD2
J gene: TRBJ2-1
CDR3 DNA: TGTGCCAGTAGTTCACGACTAGCGGGAGTTCTCTACAATGAGCAGTTCTTC
CDR3 protein: CASSSRLAGVLYNEQFF

clone size: .
V gene: TRBV7-9
D gene: TRBD2
J gene: TRBJ2-3
CDR3 DNA: TGTGCCAGCAGCCCCCGGACTAGCGGTAAATCAGATACGCAGTATTTT
CDR3 protein: CASSPRTSGKSDTQYF

clone size: .
V gene: TRBV10-3
D gene: TRBD2
J gene: TRBJ2-3
CDR3 DNA: TGTGCCATCAGTGGTCAGCGGGAGGCAGATACGCAGTATTTT
CDR3 protein: CAISGQREADTQYF

clone size: .
V gene: TRBV5-1
D gene: TRBD2
J gene: TRBJ2-7
CDR3 DNA: TGCGCCAGCAGCTTGGTTTACCCGGGTACTAGCGGGAACTCCTACGAGCAGTACTTC
CDR3 protein: CASSLVYPGTSGNSYEQYF

clone size: .
V gene: TRBV6-5
D gene: TRBD2
J gene: TRBJ2-1
CDR3 DNA: TGTGCCAGCAGTCGGGCGGGAGGGCTCCATGAGCAGTTCTTC
CDR3 protein: CASSRAGGLHEQFF

clone size: .
V gene: TRBV19
D gene: .
J gene: TRBJ1-5
CDR3 DNA: TGTGCCAGTAGTATGCCCCAGGGATGGCAGCCCCAGCATTTT
CDR3 protein: CASSMPQGWQPQHF

clone size: .
V gene: TRBV7-6
D gene: TRBD2
J gene: TRBJ2-7
CDR3 DNA: TGTGCCAGCAGCATAGACGGCGGGGGAACCTACGAGCAGTACTTC
CDR3 protein: CASSIDGGGTYEQYF

clone size: .
V gene: TRBV5-4
D gene: TRBD1
J gene: TRBJ2-3
CDR3 DNA: TGTGCCAGCAGAAGGACAGGGGCTAGCACAGATACGCAGTATTTT
CDR3 protein: CASRRTGASTDTQYF

clone size: .
V gene: TRBV2
D gene: .
J gene: TRBJ2-2
CDR3 DNA: TGTGCCAGCCTTCGCCGGCGGGCGGGGACCGGGGAGCTGTTTTTT
CDR3 protein: CASLRRRAGTGELFF